This T cell receptor beta chain was profiled in a study of blood T cell repertoires in COVID-19. Study-level information: Collection of acute and convalescent COVID-19 samples took place in the United States, Italy and Spain. Sources were T cells, B-cell-depleted T cells, or PBMCs; the material itself was cDNA or gDNA.

Method: immunoSEQ multiplex PCR; TCRdb's copy keeps in-frame clones and lacks some. Here the sample spans fewer than 200,000 clones, 88% being singletons. CDR3 length equals 17 residues. Germline assignment: CDR1 SGHDN and CDR2 FVKESK. Deletions cut 2 bases from V and 2 bases from J, with 19 bases between. Recruits, aged roughly 18 to 90 years, lived in 25 or so US areas. The receptor's source is a woman aged 18-30 years who had recovered from COVID-19. The chain recombines TRBV14 with TRBJ2-7, with D possibly being TRBD1 (5 bases). Sequenced sample: PBMCs or T cells enriched from blood (not recorded which). The CDR3 coding sequence is TGTGCCAGCAGCCAACATAACGGACAATCTAATCCCTACGAGCAGTACTTC. It is translated as CASSQHNGQSNPYEQYF.